The next 21 T cell receptor beta chains were all read from a single sample in a study of tumor and adjacent non-tumor tissue in lung cancer. A modified ARM-PCR protocol with three rounds of nested PCR amplified TCRbeta. One entry per CDR3 protein results from TCRdb running MiXCR on the multiplex PCR reads. The sample records 65,000 to 90,000 distinct CDR3 sequences, 65% to 90% being singletons. No cell sorting was done before RNA was extracted from the tissue. Sample: lung tumor tissue. These receptor sequences come from a woman aged 50 to 65 with non-small cell lung cancer.

CDR3 nucleotide sequence: TGCAGCGTTGAAGGGGCTAACTCCCGCTCCTACAATGAGCAGTTCTTC. Its protein product is CSVEGANSRSYNEQFF. J is TRBJ2-1 and V is TRBV29-1; D remains ambiguous. The V and J ends lost 1 base and 0 bases respectively, with 13 bases between them. Germline values: CDR1 SQVTM, CDR2 ANQGSEA. The CDR3 has 16 amino acids.

The chain combines TRBV20-1 with TRBJ2-1; D is possibly TRBD1 (6 bases). V lost 7 bases and J 0 bases, leaving 16 bases between the germline ends. CDR1 is DFQATT, CDR2 SNEGSKA, per germline (reference sequence). The CDR3 is 15 residues long. CDR3 residues: CSVKGQLISYNEQFF. DNA of the CDR3: TGCAGTGTAAAAGGACAGTTGATCTCCTACAATGAGCAGTTCTTC.

To note about this clonotype: The junction and the germline gene differ at one end; a read error may be behind it. The chain joins TRBV20-1 to TRBJ1-3; 9 bases align to TRBD1. This CDR3 is built from 19 residues. The germline V gene encodes CDR1 DFQATT and CDR2 SNEGSKA (reference sequence). The chain's CDR3 is CSGRGTGTGIGFAGNTIYF. The CDR3 DNA reads as TGTAGTGGTAGAGGAACCGGGACAGGGATCGGGTTTGCTGGAAACACCATATATTTT.

The CDR3 DNA sequence: TGTGCCAGCAGCGTGTCGGGACTAGCGGGTAGTGAGCAGTTCTTC. Its translation: CASSVSGLAGSEQFF. The V and J genes are TRBV5-4 and TRBJ2-1, with 12 bases identical to TRBD2. The V gene end was trimmed by 4 bases and the J gene end by 9 bases; junction bases not matched to a gene: 8. From germline, CDR1 is SGHNT and CDR2 YYREEE (reference sequence). This CDR3 spans 15 amino acids.

A remark on this clonotype: As the CDR3 is not closed by the conserved phenylalanine or tryptophan, this likely results from a read error. This chain uses TRBV6-2 or TRBV6-3 with TRBJ2-1; D unclear. The CDR3 runs 13 residues. The germline V gene encodes CDR1 MNHEY and CDR2 SVGEGT. The CDR3 sequence: CASSYNSYNAQFS. The CDR3 DNA sequence: TGTGCCAGCAGTTACAACAGCTACAATGCGCAGTTCTCC.

For this clonotype: A much larger clonotype is one base distant, so this may be a read error. The chain combines TRBV20-1 with TRBJ2-7, with unresolved D. This CDR3 comprises 13 residues. The V end lost 6 bases, the J end lost 1 base, and 13 bases lay between the germline ends. Germline loops: CDR1 DFQATT, CDR2 SNEGSKA (reference sequence). As DNA, the CDR3 is TGCAGTGCCTATAACGACCATTCCTACGAGCAGTACTTC. Protein sequence: CSAYNDHSYEQYF.

The count of this clonotype is one. A read error may account for a junction end that differs from germline. The V and J genes are TRBV6-1 and TRBJ2-7, with no clear D. CDR3 size: 13 residues. CDR1 and CDR2 from the germline V gene are MNHNS and SASEGT. The CDR3, as DNA: TGTGCCAACAGTCGAACGGGCTCCTACGAGCAGTACTTC. Protein: CANSRTGSYEQYF.

V usage is TRBV11-1 and J usage is TRBJ2-1; weak D call: TRBD1 (5 bases). Trimming took off 3 bases at V and 8 bases at J, with 14 bases between the two ends. The length of the CDR3 is 14 residues. The germline gives CDR1 SGHAT, CDR2 FQDESV (reference sequence). CDR3 in amino acids: CASSFLQALDEQFF. The CDR3 DNA follows: TGTGCCAGCAGCTTCCTACAGGCTCTCGATGAGCAGTTCTTC.

As concerns this clonotype: A much larger clonotype is one base distant, so this may be a read error. This chain connects TRBV7-9 to TRBJ1-4, with 10 positions matching TRBD1. The CDR3 spans 14 residues. CDR1 is SEHNR, CDR2 FQNEAQ, per germline (reference sequence). V lost 8 bases and J lost 8; bases outside the gene matches: 8. The CDR3 sequence is CASCQGQGREKLFF. CDR3 in DNA: TGTGCCAGCTGCCAGGGACAGGGGCGCGAAAAACTGTTTTTT. The whole variable domain, remainder taken from reference TRBV7-9 and TRBJ1-4, is DTGVSQNPRHKITKRGQNVTFRCDPISEHNRLYWYRQTLGQGPEFLTYFQNEAQLEKSRLLSDRFSAERPKGSFSTLEIQRTEQGDSAMYLCASCQGQGREKLFFGSGTQLSVL.

The sample holds a few counts of this clonotype. One end of the junction is discordant with germline, which a read error may explain. This rearrangement joins TRBV29-1 to TRBJ1-2; D is unresolved. CDR3 length equals 11 residues. Germline-derived CDR1 and CDR2 are SQVTM and ANQGSEA. The CDR3 spells CSVGLDYDYTF. CDR3 in DNA: TGTAGCGTTGGACTTGACTATGACTACACCTTC.

The chain has TRBV20-1 and TRBJ2-5; tentatively, D is TRBD2 (6 bases). Trimming took 6 bases from V and 5 from J, leaving 22 bases between them. This CDR3 region has 15 residues. Germline CDR1 is DFQATT and CDR2 is SNEGSKA (reference sequence). The CDR3 sequence: CSAGRPGTPSETQYF. CDR3 nucleotide sequence: TGCAGTGCGGGTAGACCAGGGACTCCTTCGGAGACCCAGTACTTC.

The V gene is TRBV4-3, the J gene TRBJ1-5; no firm D call. The CDR3 is made up of 14 amino acids. Trimming took off 4 bases at V and 8 bases at J, with 15 bases between the two ends. CDR1 and CDR2 (germline): LGHNA, YSLEER. CDR3 DNA sequence: TGCGCCAGCAGCCTATGGGCGGAAAATAAGCCCCAGCATTTT. Protein product: CASSLWAENKPQHF.

Concerning this clonotype itself: Germline is not matched at one junction end, which may reflect a read error. This chain uses TRBV4-1 with TRBJ2-7, with TRBD1 matching over 7 bases. CDR1 and CDR2 (germline): MGHRA, YSYEKL. The CDR3 runs 15 residues. For the CDR3, the DNA is TGCGCCAACAGCCAAGACAGAGGACAGGCCTACGAGCAATACTTC. It codes for CANSQDRGQAYEQYF.

This chain joins TRBV20-1 and TRBJ2-7; D is unresolved. Gene TRBJ2-1 matches the end of the DNA better, so the J call may be wrong. CDR3 length equals 14 residues. Germline V gene data show CDR1 as DFQATT and CDR2 as SNEGSKA (reference sequence). In DNA form, the CDR3 reads TGCAGTGCCACCAGAGACTCGGTGCAGTACGAGCAGTTCTTC. It is translated as CSATRDSVQYEQFF.

Notes on this clonotype: Likely a read error: the CDR3 ends without its conserved phenylalanine or tryptophan. V usage is TRBV29-1 and J usage is TRBJ2-7; TRBD1 might be the D (5 bases). This CDR3 region has 14 residues. CDR1 is SQVTM and CDR2 is ANQGSEA in the germline V gene. CDR3 DNA: TGCATCGTTGAAACGGGCAGGGAAAGCTACGAGCAGTACCTC. Translating gives CIVETGRESYEQYL.

To note about this clonotype: A much larger clone sits a single nucleotide away, making a read error possible. The rearrangement uses TRBV6-6 and TRBJ2-1; tentatively, D is TRBD2 (6 bases). The CDR3 spans 12 residues. Trimming removed 8 bases from V and 12 bases from J, with 17 bases in between. Germline V gene lookup returns CDR1 MNHNY and CDR2 SVGAGI (reference sequence). In DNA form, the CDR3 reads TGTGCCAGCTTTTTAAATGTGCGGGGGCAGTTCTTC. Its protein product is CASFLNVRGQFF.

This clonotype was seen just once. V and J are TRBV20-1 and TRBJ2-7, with 7 bases matching TRBD1. Per the germline V gene, CDR1 is DFQATT and CDR2 is SNEGSKA (reference sequence). The V segment lost 2 bases and the J segment 6 bases; nucleotides outside the gene matches: 4. This CDR3 has 12 residues. CDR3 residues: CSARRDSCEQYF. The CDR3 DNA reads TGCAGTGCTAGACGGGACAGCTGCGAGCAGTACTTC.

About this clonotype itself: Germline is not matched at one junction end, which may reflect a read error. As DNA, the CDR3 is TGTGCCAGCAGGGCCGGGGATCATGGGTATGGCCACACCTTC. The encoded protein is CASRAGDHGYGHTF. This chain joins TRBV28 and TRBJ1-2; D is unresolved. CDR1 MDHEN and CDR2 SYDVKM come from the germline V gene. The CDR3 length is 14 residues.

The sample holds a few counts of this clonotype. The genes are TRBV6-1 and TRBJ2-5; tentatively, D is TRBD2 (5 bases). There are 14 residues in the CDR3. V was clipped by 5 bases and J by 2 bases, with 12 bases between them. The germline gives CDR1 MNHNS, CDR2 SASEGT. The CDR3, as DNA: TGTGCCAGCAGTATTCCCGGGAATCAAGAGACCCAGTACTTC. Translation: CASSIPGNQETQYF.

As to this clonotype: Since no conserved phenylalanine or tryptophan closes the CDR3, a read error is the likely cause. Because the CDR3's place on the DNA is in doubt, the DNA is left out and the CDR3 is given as listed by TCRdb. The chain uses TRBV11-2 and TRBJ2-1; whether TRBD2, the table's D call, matches the DNA was not checked. Germline values: CDR1 SGHAT, CDR2 FQNNGV. 15 amino acids form the CDR3, both terminal residues included. The CDR3 sequence: CASSFIAGGVNERFI.

About this clonotype itself: Germline is not matched at one junction end, which may reflect a read error. The chain joins TRBV6-5 to TRBJ2-2; 10 bases are a match to TRBD1. From germline, CDR1 is MNHEY and CDR2 SVGAGI. The CDR3 has 15 residues. CDR3 protein: CASSLDRGRTGKLFF. The CDR3 region has the DNA TGTGCCAGCAGCCTCGACAGGGGGCGCACCGGGAAGCTGTTTTTT.